This T cell receptor beta chain appears in the sequencing data of a study of identical twins. TCRdb re-analysed the 5' RACE reads in MiXCR, keeping a single row per CDR3 protein. This table holds 520,000 or so distinct CDR3 sequences, around 20% found once. This clonotype was detected only a few times. Germline V gene lookup returns CDR1 ENHRY and CDR2 SYGVKD. J lost 5 bases, V lost 6 bases, and 4 bases had no gene match. This CDR3 contains 14 residues. Healthy Caucasians made up all donors. In addition, the sample was reused for a study of T cells expressing NK-cell markers. That work adds: Of eight sequenced donors, seven were HCMV-seropositive and one HCMV-seronegative. In several experiments, sorting was restricted to alpha-beta TCR T cells by an anti-gamma-delta TCR antibody. Evidence did not settle whether expanded NKG2C+ T cell clones targeted HCMV.

Sequencing was done on a sample of CD4+ T cells sorted from blood. V is TRBV10-3 and J is TRBJ2-5, with 12 bases aligning to TRBD1. This receptor was taken from a woman younger than 35 in good health. The CDR3: CAISRDRGLETQYF. CDR3 coding DNA: TGTGCCATCAGCCGGGACAGGGGGCTGGAGACCCAGTACTTC.